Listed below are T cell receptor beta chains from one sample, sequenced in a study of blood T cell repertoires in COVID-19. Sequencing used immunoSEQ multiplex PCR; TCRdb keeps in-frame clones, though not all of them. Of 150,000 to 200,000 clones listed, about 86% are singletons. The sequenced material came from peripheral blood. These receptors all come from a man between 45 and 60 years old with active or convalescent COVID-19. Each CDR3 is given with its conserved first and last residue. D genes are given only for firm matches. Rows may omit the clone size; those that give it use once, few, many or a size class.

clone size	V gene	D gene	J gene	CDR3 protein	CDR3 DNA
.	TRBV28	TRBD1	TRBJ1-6	CASSVQGSSSPLHF	TGTGCCAGCAGTGTACAGGGGTCGAGTTCACCCCTCCACTTT
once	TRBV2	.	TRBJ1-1	CASSFTGNTEAFF	TGTGCCAGCAGCTTTACAGGGAACACTGAAGCTTTCTTT
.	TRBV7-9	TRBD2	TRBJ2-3	CASSLGGGVADTQYF	TGTGCCAGCAGCTTAGGCGGGGGGGTTGCAGATACGCAGTATTTT
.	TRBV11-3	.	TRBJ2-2	CASKSYTGELFF	TGTGCCAGCAAGAGCTACACCGGGGAGCTGTTTTTT
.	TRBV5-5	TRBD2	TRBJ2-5	CASSFSGRETQYF	TGTGCCAGCAGCTTTAGCGGGAGGGAGACCCAGTACTTC
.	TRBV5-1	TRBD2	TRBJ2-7	CASSPAGYEQYF	TGCGCCAGCAGCCCAGCGGGATACGAGCAGTACTTC
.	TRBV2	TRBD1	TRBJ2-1	CASSETGGGGNEQFF	TGTGCCAGCAGCGAAACAGGGGGTGGGGGCAATGAGCAGTTCTTC
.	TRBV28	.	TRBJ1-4	CASSLRGFSNEKLFF	TGTGCCAGTAGTCTCCGGGGTTTCTCTAATGAAAAACTGTTTTTT
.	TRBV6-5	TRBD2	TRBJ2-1	CASIRSGRANEQFF	TGTGCCAGCATACGGAGCGGGAGGGCAAATGAGCAGTTCTTC
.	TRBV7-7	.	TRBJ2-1	CASSRPQSNEQFF	TGTGCCAGCAGCCGTCCCCAGTCCAATGAGCAGTTCTTC
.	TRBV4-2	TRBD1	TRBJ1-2	CASSQVTGEKGHGYTF	TGTGCCAGCAGCCAGGTGACAGGGGAGAAGGGACATGGCTACACCTTC
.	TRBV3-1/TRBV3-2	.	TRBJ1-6	CASSQGRGGSSPLHF	TGTGCCAGCAGCCAAGGTAGGGGGGGTAGTTCACCCCTCCACTTT
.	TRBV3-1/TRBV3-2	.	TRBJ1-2	CASSQVQYGYTF	TGTGCCAGCAGCCAAGTACAGTATGGCTACACCTTC
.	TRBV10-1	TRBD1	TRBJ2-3	CASSESGQGAADTQYF	TGCGCCAGCAGTGAGTCGGGACAGGGGGCAGCAGATACGCAGTATTTT
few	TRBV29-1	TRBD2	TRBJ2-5	CSAAGVQETQYF	TGCAGCGCGGCGGGGGTTCAAGAGACCCAGTACTTC
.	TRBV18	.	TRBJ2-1	CASSPPGDRSYNEQFF	TGTGCCAGCTCACCACCGGGAGACAGGTCCTACAATGAGCAGTTCTTC
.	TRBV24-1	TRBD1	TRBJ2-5	CATSDPGQGQETQYF	TGTGCCACCAGTGATCCTGGACAGGGGCAAGAGACCCAGTACTTC
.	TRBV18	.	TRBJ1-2	CASSHGLDYGYTF	TGTGCCAGCTCACATGGCTTGGACTATGGCTACACCTTC
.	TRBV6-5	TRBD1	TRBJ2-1	CASPGQGYNEQFF	TGTGCCAGCCCGGGACAGGGCTACAATGAGCAGTTCTTC
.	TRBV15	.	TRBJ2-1	CATSRDTGGVGSNINEQFF	TGTGCCACCAGCAGAGATACCGGGGGTGTGGGAAGCAATATCAATGAGCAGTTCTTC
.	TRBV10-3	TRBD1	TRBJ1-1	CAINTGGTEAFF	TGTGCCATCAATACAGGGGGAACTGAAGCTTTCTTT
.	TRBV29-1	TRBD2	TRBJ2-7	CSVSPGTSSYEQYF	TGCAGCGTCTCCCCCGGGACTAGCTCCTACGAGCAGTACTTC
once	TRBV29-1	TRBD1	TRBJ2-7	CSVEVGTGPYEQYF	TGCAGCGTTGAAGTAGGGACAGGGCCCTACGAGCAGTACTTC
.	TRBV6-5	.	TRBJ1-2	CASSYSGFGYTF	TGTGCCAGCAGTTACTCCGGGTTTGGCTACACCTTC
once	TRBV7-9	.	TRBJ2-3	CASSLGGQTLRTDTQYF	TGTGCCAGCAGCTTAGGGGGCCAGACACTTCGCACAGATACGCAGTATTTT
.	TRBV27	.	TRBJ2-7	CASSSAQGLTYEQYF	TGTGCCAGCAGTTCGGCACAGGGACTAACCTACGAGCAGTACTTC
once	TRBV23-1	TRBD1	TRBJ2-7	CASSQRPGQKTSYEQYF	TGCGCCAGCAGTCAAAGACCGGGACAGAAGACCTCCTACGAGCAGTACTTC
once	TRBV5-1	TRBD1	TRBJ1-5	CASSPMTGNQPQHF	TGCGCCAGCTCCCCAATGACAGGGAATCAGCCCCAGCATTTT
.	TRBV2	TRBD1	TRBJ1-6	CASKSGTAHSPLHF	TGTGCCAGCAAATCCGGGACAGCACATTCACCCCTCCACTTT
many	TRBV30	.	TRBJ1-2	CAWMGDSDGYTF	TGTGCCTGGATGGGAGACTCAGATGGCTACACCTTC
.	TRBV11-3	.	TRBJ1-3	CASSLDDSTIYF	TGTGCCAGCAGCTTAGACGACAGCACCATATATTTT
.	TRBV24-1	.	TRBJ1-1	CATSDLGGAAFF	TGTGCCACCAGTGATTTGGGGGGGGCAGCTTTCTTT
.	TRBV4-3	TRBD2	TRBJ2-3	CASSQAVGRGPTDTQYF	TGCGCCAGCAGCCAAGCGGTAGGGAGGGGCCCCACAGATACGCAGTATTTT
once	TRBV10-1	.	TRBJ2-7	CASSELPSGQYF	TGCGCCAGCAGTGAATTGCCCTCGGGGCAGTACTTC
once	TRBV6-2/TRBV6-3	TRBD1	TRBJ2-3	CASSPLPGQGADTDTQYF	TGTGCCAGCAGTCCACTCCCGGGACAGGGGGCAGACACAGATACGCAGTATTTT
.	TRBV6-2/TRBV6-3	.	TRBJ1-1	CASSFPQSNTEAFF	TGTGCCAGCAGTTTCCCACAATCGAACACTGAAGCTTTCTTT
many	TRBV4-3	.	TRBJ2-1	CASSQETRGEQFF	TGCGCCAGCAGCCAAGAAACCAGGGGTGAGCAGTTCTTC
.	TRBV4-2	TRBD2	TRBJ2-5	CASSQDPSGQETQYF	TGTGCCAGCAGCCAAGACCCTAGCGGCCAAGAGACCCAGTACTTC
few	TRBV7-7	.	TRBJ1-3	CASSPQTGRGSGNTIYF	TGTGCCAGCAGCCCTCAAACCGGACGGGGCTCTGGAAACACCATATATTTT
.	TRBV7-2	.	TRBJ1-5	CASSSGVQPQHF	TGTGCCAGCAGCTCAGGGGTTCAGCCCCAGCATTTT